Shown below are 31 T cell receptor beta chains from a single sample sequenced in a study of PD-L1 blockade in urothelial cancer. TCRdb's table, derived via immunoSEQ multiplex PCR, lists solely in-frame clones and lacks some. The top ten hold approximately 28% of the sample, which has tens of thousands of clones, roughly 84% seen once. The material was PBMCs, obtained around atezolizumab (anti-PD-L1) treatment. The receptors derive from a man between 60 and 75 years old with urothelial cancer.

This chain uses TRBV6-5 with TRBJ2-7; 7 nucleotides agree with TRBD1. The V gene's germline CDR1 is MNHEY and CDR2 SVGAGI. The V segment lost 6 bases and the J segment 5 bases; nucleotides outside the gene matches: 7. The CDR3 has 13 residues. CDR3 protein: CASRTHQGDEQYF. The CDR3 coding sequence is TGTGCCAGCAGGACCCATCAGGGGGACGAGCAGTACTTC.

The count of this clone is one. The chain uses TRBV5-8 and TRBJ2-5; TRBD2 agrees at 15 bases. This CDR3 has 18 residues. The V gene end was trimmed by 3 bases and the J gene end by 0 bases; junction bases not matched to a gene: 6. CDR1 is SGHTS, CDR2 YDEGEE, per germline. The CDR3 region is CASSSGTSGRTYQETQYF. The DNA of the CDR3 is TGTGCCAGCAGCTCCGGGACTAGCGGGAGGACGTACCAAGAGACCCAGTACTTC.

This chain links TRBV9 with TRBJ1-6; 7 nucleotides agree with TRBD1. The CDR3 is made up of 15 amino acids. The ends lost 4 bases at V and 5 bases at J; junction bases unmatched: 6. Germline CDR1 SGDLS, CDR2 YYNGEE. This chain's CDR3 is CASSPQGHNNSPLHF. The CDR3 region has the DNA TGTGCCAGCAGCCCACAGGGGCACAATAATTCACCCCTCCACTTT.

This clone has a handful of counts. The chain combines TRBV5-1 with TRBJ1-1, with unresolved D. The CDR3 contains 11 residues. The ends were cut back, 4 bases at V and 2 bases at J, with 3 bases in the middle. Germline V gene data show CDR1 as SGHRS and CDR2 as YFSETQ. The CDR3 is CASSLNTEAFF. The CDR3 DNA reads TGCGCCAGCAGCCTTAACACTGAAGCTTTCTTT.

This clone was counted between two and nine times. The chain recombines TRBV7-6 with TRBJ2-5; 7 positions agree with TRBD1. CDR1 is SGHVS and CDR2 is FNYEAQ in the germline V gene. The CDR3 length is 16 residues. After removal of 1 base from V and 4 bases from J, the junction contained 9 bases not matched to a gene. CDR3 sequence reads: CASSLGQTGLLETQYF. CDR3 DNA: TGTGCCAGCAGCTTAGGGCAGACAGGGCTTTTAGAGACCCAGTACTTC.

The gene calls are TRBV7-2 and TRBJ2-3, with 9 nucleotides matching TRBD2. Looked up from germline, CDR1 is SGHTA and CDR2 is FQGNSA. With V trimmed by 2 bases and J by 7 bases, 7 bases remained unmatched. The CDR3 sequence is 15 residues long. The CDR3 here is CASSLNGGGAYTQYF. CDR3 DNA: TGTGCCAGCAGCTTAAACGGCGGGGGGGCATATACGCAGTATTTT.

In this sample, this clone turned up a few times. This sequence joins TRBV2 and TRBJ1-1; TRBD1 matches at 7 bases. Germline V CDR1 and CDR2: SNHLY, FYNNEI. The trim removed 4 bases at V and 5 bases at J, leaving 7 bases unmatched. The CDR3 totals 14 residues. CDR3 region: CASSVGGVGTEAFF. The CDR3 region has the DNA TGTGCCAGCAGTGTAGGGGGCGTGGGGACTGAAGCTTTCTTT.

The chain links TRBV7-3 to TRBJ1-2, with 9 nucleotides matching TRBD1. V trimming: 11 bases; J trimming: 3 bases; junction bases outside the gene matches: 16. The CDR3 covers 16 residues. Germline V gene sequence: CDR1 SGHTA, CDR2 FQGTGA. The CDR3 here is CACRPQGAGVDYGYTF. For the CDR3, the DNA is TGTGCCTGCCGTCCACAGGGGGCTGGAGTAGACTATGGCTACACCTTC.

The chain carries TRBV5-4 and TRBJ1-1; D remains ambiguous. CDR1 is SGHNT and CDR2 is YYREEE in the germline V gene (reference sequence). The CDR3 consists of 13 residues. V shed 4 bases and J shed 4 bases, with 11 bases lying between them. In DNA, the CDR3 is TGTGCCAGCAGCCCGTCTGTCGGCACTGAAGCTTTCTTT. This sequence encodes CASSPSVGTEAFF.

CDR3: CAISESTVLDEQYF. For the CDR3, the DNA is TGTGCCATCAGTGAGTCGACGGTCCTAGACGAGCAGTACTTC. This chain links TRBV10-3 with TRBJ2-7; D call uncertain. Germline V gene data show CDR1 as ENHRY and CDR2 as SYGVKD. Trimming took off 0 bases at V and 5 bases at J, with 11 bases between the two ends. CDR3 length equals 14 residues.

The CDR3 reads CASSSSQTTNEKLFF. Written as DNA, the CDR3 is TGCGCCAGCAGCTCGTCACAGACAACTAATGAAAAACTGTTTTTT. The chain is built from TRBV5-1 and TRBJ1-4; D not certain. The V end was cut by 3 bases, the J end by 0 bases, with 9 bases between. This CDR3 is built from 15 residues. Germline V gene lookup returns CDR1 SGHRS and CDR2 YFSETQ.

This clone turned up a few times. The chain couples TRBV19 to TRBJ2-2; TRBD1 matches 7 bases. CDR3 length: 16 residues. The J segment lost 4 bases and the V segment lost 6 bases, leaving 11 bases of the junction unmatched. Per germline, CDR1 LNHDA and CDR2 SQIVND (reference sequence). This CDR3 is CASRRAGAGGTGELFF. Written as DNA, the CDR3 is TGTGCCAGTAGGAGAGCAGGAGCAGGGGGCACCGGGGAGCTGTTTTTT. Supplemented by reference TRBV19 and TRBJ2-2, the full variable domain reads DGGITQSPKYLFRKEGQNVTLSCEQNLNHDAMYWYRQDPGQGLRLIYYSQIVNDFQKGDIAEGYSVSREKKESFPLTVTSAQKNPTAFYLCASRRAGAGGTGELFFGEGSRLTVL.

The CDR3 region is CASSVQSNQPQHF. Written as DNA, the CDR3 is TGTGCCAGCAGCGTGCAGAGCAATCAGCCCCAGCATTTT. The chain has TRBV9 and TRBJ1-5, with no clear D. The CDR3 runs to 13 residues. Germline V gene sequence: CDR1 SGDLS, CDR2 YYNGEE. Trimming shortened V by 2 bases and J by 1 base, and 4 bases separated the two germline ends.

This clone appeared a single time. The chain employs TRBV6-1 and TRBJ1-6, with 9 bases lining up with TRBD1. The V segment lost 5 bases and the J segment 6 bases; nucleotides outside the gene matches: 5. The CDR3 extends over 15 amino acids. Germline lookup yields CDR1 MNHNS and CDR2 SASEGT. The CDR3 region has the DNA TGTGCCAGCAGTCGGACAGGGGATGCTAATTCACCCCTCCACTTT. It translates to CASSRTGDANSPLHF.

The V gene is TRBV7-3, the J gene TRBJ2-2; 7 bases match TRBD1. Trimming removed 5 bases from V and 4 bases from J; junction bases left unmatched: 7. From germline, CDR1 is SGHTA and CDR2 FQGTGA. This CDR3 is built from 15 residues. In DNA form, the CDR3 reads TGTGCCAGCAGCCCATATACAGGGGCCACCGGGGAGCTGTTTTTT. This encodes CASSPYTGATGELFF.

The J gene is TRBJ2-5, the V gene TRBV11-1; TRBD2 agrees at 7 bases. Unmatched junction bases numbered 9, after V lost 6 bases and J lost 2 bases. CDR3 length: 15 amino acids. The germline V gene encodes CDR1 SGHAT and CDR2 FQDESV (reference sequence). CDR3: CASSSRASGQETQYF. CDR3 nucleotide sequence: TGTGCCAGCAGTTCGCGGGCTAGCGGACAAGAGACCCAGTACTTC.

The V call is TRBV18, the J call TRBJ2-7; D may be TRBD1 (5 bases). Germline V gives CDR1 KGHSH, CDR2 LQKENI. This CDR3 region has 15 residues. The V gene lost 1 base and the J gene lost 3 bases, with 13 bases spanning the gap. DNA for the CDR3: TGTGCCAGCTCACCACAGGGGCTAGGTAGCTACGAGCAGTACTTC. Protein product: CASSPQGLGSYEQYF.

The V call is TRBV27, the J call TRBJ2-5; D remains unclear. From germline, CDR1 is MNHEY and CDR2 SMNVEV (reference sequence). There are 14 residues in the CDR3. Between the trimmed V and J ends, which lost 5 bases and 0 bases, there was a span of 10 bases. CDR3 region: CASSPHRNQETQYF. The CDR3 nucleotides read TGTGCCAGCAGTCCCCACAGAAACCAAGAGACCCAGTACTTC.

The J gene is TRBJ2-7, the V gene TRBV14; D perhaps matches TRBD2 (6 bases). In germline, CDR1 is SGHDN, CDR2 FVKESK. The germline V and J ends were trimmed by 1 base and 7 bases, with 11 bases remaining between them. The CDR3 extends over 13 amino acids. Here the CDR3 reads CASSQGGGFEQYF. The CDR3 nucleotides are TGTGCCAGCAGCCAAGGTGGAGGGTTTGAGCAGTACTTC.

The chain employs TRBV19 and TRBJ2-5; TRBD1 agrees at 9 bases. Losses at the gene ends were 4 bases for V and 3 bases for J; bases not matched to a gene: 15. CDR3 length: 18 residues. Germline V CDR1 and CDR2: LNHDA, SQIVND (reference sequence). CDR3 residues: CASSRAYPGQGLKETQYF. CDR3 coding DNA: TGTGCCAGTAGTAGGGCTTACCCGGGACAGGGCTTGAAAGAGACCCAGTACTTC.

This clone was seen just once. The chain recombines TRBV10-3 with TRBJ2-2, with a possible D match to TRBD2 (5 bases). CDR1 is ENHRY and CDR2 is SYGVKD in the germline V gene. The length of the CDR3 is 15 residues. V lost 3 bases and J 2 bases, leaving 10 bases between the germline ends. CDR3 in amino acids: CAISDWTFNTGELFF. The DNA for the CDR3 is TGTGCCATCAGTGATTGGACTTTTAACACCGGGGAGCTGTTTTTT.

The chain links TRBV19 to TRBJ2-1; TRBD1 matches at 7 bases. The CDR3 is made up of 16 amino acids. V shed 6 bases and J 8 bases; nucleotides not matched to a gene: 16. Germline V gives CDR1 LNHDA, CDR2 SQIVND (reference sequence). CDR3 protein: CASRTRTGEVRYEQFF. CDR3 coding DNA: TGTGCCAGTAGAACACGCACAGGGGAAGTTAGATATGAGCAGTTCTTC. The whole variable domain, filled in from reference TRBV19 and TRBJ2-1, reads DGGITQSPKYLFRKEGQNVTLSCEQNLNHDAMYWYRQDPGQGLRLIYYSQIVNDFQKGDIAEGYSVSREKKESFPLTVTSAQKNPTAFYLCASRTRTGEVRYEQFFGPGTRLTVL.

The rearrangement joins TRBV5-4 to TRBJ1-1; D unclear. Germline V lookup: CDR1 SGHNT, CDR2 YYREEE (reference sequence). Between the trimmed V and J ends, which lost 1 base and 11 bases, there was a span of 15 bases. The CDR3 has 13 amino acids. The CDR3 region is CASSLYRVTGAFF. The CDR3 DNA reads as TGTGCCAGCAGCTTGTATAGGGTCACGGGGGCTTTCTTT. The full variable domain, completed using reference TRBV5-4 and TRBJ1-1, is ETGVTQSPTHLIKTRGQQVTLRCSSQSGHNTVSWYQQALGQGPQFIFQYYREEENGRGNFPPRFSGLQFPNYSSELNVNALELDDSALYLCASSLYRVTGAFFGQGTRLTVV.

In its sample, this clone was seen once. CDR3 loop: CASSLGRSGGVFF. The CDR3 bases are TGTGCCAGCAGCTTAGGCCGTAGCGGGGGGGTGTTCTTC. The genes are TRBV7-2 and TRBJ2-1, with TRBD2 identical over 11 bases. Germline assignment: CDR1 SGHTA and CDR2 FQGNSA. With V trimmed by 1 base and J by 15 bases, 5 bases remained unmatched. The CDR3 contains 13 residues.

The CDR3 nucleotides are TGTGCCAGCAGCTTGGAGGGCAGGGTGAATTCACCCCTCCACTTT. Translated, it gives CASSLEGRVNSPLHF. The V and J genes are TRBV5-6 and TRBJ1-6, with a possible D match to TRBD1 (5 bases). The CDR3 spans 15 residues. Germline V gene data show CDR1 as SGHDT and CDR2 as YYEEEE. Deletions cut 0 bases from V and 7 bases from J, with 11 bases between.

V usage is TRBV5-4 and J usage is TRBJ2-2, with D possibly matching TRBD1 (5 bases). This CDR3 has 16 amino acids. V lost 1 base, J lost 1 base, and 11 bases lay in between. CDR1 SGHNT and CDR2 YYREEE come from the germline V gene (reference sequence). The CDR3: CASSLMTVWNTGELFF. CDR3 nucleotides: TGTGCCAGCAGCTTGATGACAGTATGGAACACCGGGGAGCTGTTTTTT.

The V call is TRBV7-2, the J call TRBJ1-1; no firm D call. CDR3 length equals 13 residues. Between the trimmed V and J ends, which lost 3 bases and 4 bases, there was a span of 9 bases. Germline V lookup: CDR1 SGHTA, CDR2 FQGNSA. In DNA, the CDR3 is TGTGCCAGCAGCTTCGGAGGGCCCACTGAAGCTTTCTTT. Its protein is CASSFGGPTEAFF.

The rearrangement joins TRBV5-4 to TRBJ2-1; 9 bases map to TRBD2. Germline V gene lookup returns CDR1 SGHNT and CDR2 YYREEE (reference sequence). The V segment lost 2 bases and the J segment 7 bases; nucleotides outside the gene matches: 7. This CDR3 is 15 amino acids long. CDR3 nucleotides: TGTGCCAGCAGCTTTAGCGGGAGCTCTCGGAATGAGCAGTTCTTC. Translating gives CASSFSGSSRNEQFF.

V is TRBV7-9 and J is TRBJ2-7; D may be TRBD1 (5 bases). The CDR3 length is 13 residues. Germline lookup yields CDR1 SEHNR and CDR2 FQNEAQ (reference sequence). V was trimmed by 3 bases and J by 3 bases, leaving 9 bases between them. For the CDR3, the DNA is TGTGCCAGCAGCTTTCAGGGTATCTACGAGCAGTACTTC. Its translation: CASSFQGIYEQYF. Full variable domain (rest looked up from reference TRBV7-9 and TRBJ2-7): DTGVSQNPRHKITKRGQNVTFRCDPISEHNRLYWYRQTLGQGPEFLTYFQNEAQLEKSRLLSDRFSAERPKGSFSTLEIQRTEQGDSAMYLCASSFQGIYEQYFGPGTRLTVT.

V usage is TRBV30 and J usage is TRBJ2-1, with D perhaps TRBD1 (5 bases). Trimming removed 1 base at V and 4 bases at J, with 17 bases between. CDR1 and CDR2 from the germline V gene are GTSNPN and SVGIG (reference sequence). This CDR3 comprises 16 residues. CDR3 residues: CAWSEGPSETYNEQFF. CDR3 bases: TGTGCCTGGAGTGAGGGGCCCAGCGAGACTTACAATGAGCAGTTCTTC.

This clone was counted between two and nine times. The V and J genes are TRBV7-8 and TRBJ1-2, with D unresolved. There are 14 residues in the CDR3. Per germline, CDR1 SGHVS and CDR2 FQNEAQ. Between the trimmed V and J ends, which lost 5 bases and 0 bases, there was a span of 10 bases. The CDR3 protein is CASSLISANYGYTF. The CDR3 DNA follows: TGTGCCAGCAGCCTAATCTCGGCTAACTATGGCTACACCTTC. Supplemented by reference TRBV7-8 and TRBJ1-2, the full variable domain reads GAGVSQSPRYKVAKRGQDVALRCDPISGHVSLFWYQQALGQGPEFLTYFQNEAQLDKSGLPSDRFFAERPEGSVSTLKIQRTQQEDSAVYLCASSLISANYGYTFGSGTRLTVV.